This T cell receptor (beta chain) appears in the sequencing data of a study of blood T cell repertoires in COVID-19. This clone has just a few counts. Libraries were prepared by immunoSEQ multiplex PCR; TCRdb keeps only in-frame clonotypes and omits some of them. The sample records 270,000 or so clones, under 90% being singletons. The CDR3 has 15 residues. V lost 3 bases, J lost 1 base, and 6 bases stayed unmatched. The V gene's germline CDR1 is SGDLS and CDR2 YYNGEE. The sample comprised peripheral blood. The rearrangement uses TRBV9 and TRBJ2-5, with TRBD1 identical over 7 bases. This sequence originates from a young woman with acute or convalescent COVID-19. CDR3 sequence (DNA): TGTGCCAGCAGCGACAGGGGCCCGGTCCAAGAGACCCAGTACTTC. Its translation: CASSDRGPVQETQYF.